This T cell receptor (beta chain) was captured in a study of T cells in Graves' hyperthyroidism and ophthalmopathy. On the study more broadly: At initial diagnosis, before any treatment had begun, peripheral blood was obtained.

This CDR3 spans 17 amino acids. CDR1 and CDR2 from the germline V gene are ENHRY and SYGVKD. V gave up 4 bases and J gave up 5 bases; unmatched junction bases: 10. This clonotype was recorded many times. Exclusion followed for patients with uncontrolled infection, other autoimmune disease, pregnancy or lactation. The investigators amplified TCR beta CDR3 regions from RNA transcripts. Initially, a first-round RT-PCR of the TCR CDR3 employed the HTBI primer set. A single record per CDR3 protein comes from TCRdb applying MiXCR to the multiplex PCR reads. This sample has about 250,000 distinct CDR3 sequences, with around 24% found just once.

What was sequenced was blood. J is TRBJ2-5 and V is TRBV10-3, with 13 bases lining up with TRBD2. This TCR was recovered from a woman in her thirties or forties with Graves' ophthalmopathy. Here the CDR3 reads CAISGGWTSGSGETQYF. CDR3 sequence (DNA): TGTGCCATCAGTGGAGGCTGGACTAGCGGGAGTGGCGAGACCCAGTACTTC.